This T cell receptor (beta chain) originates from a study of shared clonotypes between healthy human individuals. General observations from the study: Naive subsets typically showed greater estimated richness than memory subsets.

Concerning this clone itself: The antigen is unknown. Other DNA sequences in the same sample also yield this CDR3.

Original methodology: Filtering of immunoSEQ junctional sequences could not match full-length read filtering. Data came from immunoSEQ multiplex PCR; TCRdb stores just in-frame clones and leaves some out. D and trimming come from the DNA, and the V and J calls and clone size come from that table. The table shows roughly 2.5 million clones, with around nine tenths occurring only once. CDR1 is ENHRY and CDR2 is SYGVKD in the germline V gene. With V trimmed by 6 bases and J by 3 bases, 2 bases remained unmatched. This CDR3 has 14 residues. The source is a man in his late teens or twenties in good health. Sequenced material: naive CD4+ T cells sorted from blood. Subset reported: CD45RA+ positively selected. V gene TRBV10-3 combines with J gene TRBJ1-6, with 7 bases that match TRBD1. DNA of the CDR3: TGTGCCATCAGCGGGACAGACTATAATTCACCCCTCCACTTT. This encodes CAISGTDYNSPLHF.